Sequencing of this TCR beta chain was carried out in a study of cytomegalovirus exposure and HLA in healthy donors. Study-wide findings and caveats: In vitro data verified a few CMV-associated chains as specific for CMV antigens. A later analysis showed HLA-associated TCR beta chains outstripping equally common others in clonal expansion. TCR beta chains numbering roughly 150 were designated cytomegalovirus-associated.

Concerning this clone itself: Antigen: not known.

Germline CDR1 PRHDT, CDR2 FYEKMQ (reference sequence). The CDR3 covers 14 residues. The germline V and J ends were trimmed by 2 bases and 7 bases, with 11 bases remaining between them. Vbeta (60) and Jbeta (13) primers were used in the PCR. The method was immunoSEQ multiplex PCR; TCRdb's version includes in-frame clones alone and lacks a portion of them. The sample lists hundreds of thousands of clones; roughly 90% were seen once. Sequencing input: PBMCs. The TCR comes from a young woman in good health and CMV-seronegative. This chain uses TRBV13 with TRBJ1-4; D is uncertain. CDR3 loop: CASSLSWPGEKLFF. The CDR3 bases are TGTGCCAGCAGCTTATCGTGGCCGGGTGAAAAACTGTTTTTT.